This TCR beta chain was identified during a study of CD8 T cells in Susac syndrome. RNA in amounts of roughly 0.45 to 1 ug was reverse transcribed with random hexamers. Across 54 Vbeta and 13 Jbeta, immunoSEQ multiplex PCR amplified TCR beta CDR3. TCRdb reanalysed the immunoSEQ multiplex PCR reads using MiXCR and keeps one entry per CDR3 protein. The data hold 180,000 or so distinct CDR3 sequences, with about 95% observed a single time. The authors carried out high-throughput sequencing of TCR beta. They applied it to CD8+ and CD4+ T cells obtained from blood. The receptor was isolated from a human donor with multiple sclerosis. What was sequenced was CD4+ T cells from PBMCs.

The DNA for the CDR3 is TGTGCCAGCAGCCGTCACGGGGGGACCTCCACAGATACGCAGTATTTT. Residues: CASSRHGGTSTDTQYF. The chain recombines TRBV14 with TRBJ2-3; 7 nucleotides agree with TRBD2. J gave up 2 bases and V 4 bases, and 9 bases lay outside the gene matches. This CDR3 contains 16 residues. CDR1 is SGHDN, CDR2 FVKESK, per germline.